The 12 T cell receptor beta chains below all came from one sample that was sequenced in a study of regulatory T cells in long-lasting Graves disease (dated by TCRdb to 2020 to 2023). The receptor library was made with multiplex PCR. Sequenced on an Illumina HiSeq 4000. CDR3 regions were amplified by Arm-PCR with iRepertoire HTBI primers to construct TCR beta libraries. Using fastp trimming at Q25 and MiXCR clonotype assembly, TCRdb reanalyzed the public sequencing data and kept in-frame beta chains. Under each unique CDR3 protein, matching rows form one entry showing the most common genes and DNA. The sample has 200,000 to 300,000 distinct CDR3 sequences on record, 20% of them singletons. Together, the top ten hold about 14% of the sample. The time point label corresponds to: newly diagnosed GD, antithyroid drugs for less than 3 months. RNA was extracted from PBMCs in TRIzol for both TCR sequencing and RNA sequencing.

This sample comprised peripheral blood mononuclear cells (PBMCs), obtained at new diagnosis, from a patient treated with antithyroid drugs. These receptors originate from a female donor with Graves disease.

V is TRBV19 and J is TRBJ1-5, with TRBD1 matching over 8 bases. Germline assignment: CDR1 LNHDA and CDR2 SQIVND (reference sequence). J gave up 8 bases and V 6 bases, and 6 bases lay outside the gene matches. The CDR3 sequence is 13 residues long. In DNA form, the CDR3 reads TGTGCCAGTAGGGACAGGGCTGGTGAGCCCCAGCATTTT. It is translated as CASRDRAGEPQHF. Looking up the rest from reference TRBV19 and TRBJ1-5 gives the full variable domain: DGGITQSPKYLFRKEGQNVTLSCEQNLNHDAMYWYRQDPGQGLRLIYYSQIVNDFQKGDIAEGYSVSREKKESFPLTVTSAQKNPTAFYLCASRDRAGEPQHFGDGTRLSIL.

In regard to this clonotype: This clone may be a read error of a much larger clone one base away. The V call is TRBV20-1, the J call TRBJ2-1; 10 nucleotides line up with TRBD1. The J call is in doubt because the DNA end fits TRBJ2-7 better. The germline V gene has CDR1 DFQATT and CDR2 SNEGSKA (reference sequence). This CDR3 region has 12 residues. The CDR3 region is CSAPTGGNEQYF. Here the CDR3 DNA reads TGCAGTGCTCCGACAGGGGGCAATGAGCAGTACTTC.

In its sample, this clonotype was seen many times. The chain's CDR3 is CASSGVGETQYF. The DNA of the CDR3 is TGTGCCAGCAGCGGGGTGGGGGAGACCCAGTACTTC. This rearrangement joins TRBV11-2 to TRBJ2-5; D call uncertain. V lost 5 bases to trimming and J lost 5 bases, with 9 bases between them. This CDR3 is 12 amino acids long. In germline, CDR1 is SGHAT, CDR2 FQNNGV.

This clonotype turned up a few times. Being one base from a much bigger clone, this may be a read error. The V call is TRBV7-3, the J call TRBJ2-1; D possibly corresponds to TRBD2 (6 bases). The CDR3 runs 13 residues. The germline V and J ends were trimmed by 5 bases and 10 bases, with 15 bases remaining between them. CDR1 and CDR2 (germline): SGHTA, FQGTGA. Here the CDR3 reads CASSPSGGDEQFF. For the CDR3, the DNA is TGTGCCAGCAGCCCGAGCGGCGGGGACGAGCAGTTCTTC.

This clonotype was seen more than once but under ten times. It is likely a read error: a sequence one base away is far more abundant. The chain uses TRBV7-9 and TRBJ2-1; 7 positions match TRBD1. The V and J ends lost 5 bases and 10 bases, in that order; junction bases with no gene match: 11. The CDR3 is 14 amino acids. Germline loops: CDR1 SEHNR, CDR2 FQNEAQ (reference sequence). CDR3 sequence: CASSHRDRNYEQFF. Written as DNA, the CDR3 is TGTGCCAGCAGCCACCGGGACAGAAATTACGAGCAGTTCTTC.

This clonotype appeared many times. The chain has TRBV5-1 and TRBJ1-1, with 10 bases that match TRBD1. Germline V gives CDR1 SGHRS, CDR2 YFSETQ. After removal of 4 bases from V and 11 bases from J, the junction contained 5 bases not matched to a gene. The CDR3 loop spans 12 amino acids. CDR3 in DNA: TGCGCCAGCAGCGTGGACAGGGGGTTGGCTTTCTTT. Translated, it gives CASSVDRGLAFF.

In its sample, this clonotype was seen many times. CDR3 sequence: CASSRTSGSTDTQYF. In nucleotides, the CDR3 is TGTGCCAGCAGTCGGACTAGCGGGAGCACAGATACGCAGTATTTT. The chain links TRBV12-3 or TRBV12-4 to TRBJ2-3; 11 bases map to TRBD2. The V segment lost 5 bases and the J segment 0 bases; nucleotides outside the gene matches: 1. This CDR3 has 15 amino acids.

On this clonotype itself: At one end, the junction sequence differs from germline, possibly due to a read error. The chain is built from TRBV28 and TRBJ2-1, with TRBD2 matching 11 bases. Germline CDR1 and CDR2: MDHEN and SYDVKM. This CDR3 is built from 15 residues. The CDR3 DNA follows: TGTACCAGCATTCAGACTAGCGGGATCCACAATGAGCAGTTCTTC. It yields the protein CTSIQTSGIHNEQFF. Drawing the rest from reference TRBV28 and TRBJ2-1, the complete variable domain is DVKVTQSSRYLVKRTGEKVFLECVQDMDHENMFWYRQDPGLGLRLIYFSYDVKMKEKGDIPEGYSVSREKKERFSLILESASTNQTSMYLCTSIQTSGIHNEQFFGPGTRLTVL.

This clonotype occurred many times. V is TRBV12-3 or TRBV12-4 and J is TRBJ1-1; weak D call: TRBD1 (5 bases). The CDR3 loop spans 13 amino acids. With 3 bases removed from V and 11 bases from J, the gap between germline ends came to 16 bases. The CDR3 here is CASSFGRDSYAFF. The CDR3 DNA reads TGTGCCAGCAGTTTTGGGCGTGACAGTTATGCTTTCTTT.

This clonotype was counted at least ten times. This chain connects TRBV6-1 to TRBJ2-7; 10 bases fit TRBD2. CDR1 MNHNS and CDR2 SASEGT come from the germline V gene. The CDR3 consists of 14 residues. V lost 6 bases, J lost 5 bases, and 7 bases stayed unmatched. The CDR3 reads CASSESGRVHEQYF. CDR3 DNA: TGTGCCAGCAGCGAGAGCGGGAGGGTCCACGAGCAGTACTTC.

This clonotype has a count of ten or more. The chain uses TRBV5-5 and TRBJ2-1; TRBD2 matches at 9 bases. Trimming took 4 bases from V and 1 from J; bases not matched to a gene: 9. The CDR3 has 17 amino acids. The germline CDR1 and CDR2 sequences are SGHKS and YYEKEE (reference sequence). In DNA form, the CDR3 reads TGTGCCAGCAGCCCCCCGGTAGCGGGGGAGTCCTACAATGAGCAGTTCTTC. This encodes CASSPPVAGESYNEQFF.

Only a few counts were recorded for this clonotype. In DNA, the CDR3 is TGTGCCAGCAGAAAGACGACTAACTATGGCTACACCTTC. This sequence encodes CASRKTTNYGYTF. The V and J genes are TRBV6-1 and TRBJ1-2; D gene unclear. The CDR3 totals 13 residues. V was shortened by 6 bases and J by 0 bases, with 8 bases between the two germline ends. Germline loops: CDR1 MNHNS, CDR2 SASEGT.